The rows below give T cell receptor beta chains drawn from one sample of a study of breast tumors, draining lymph nodes, adjacent tissues. TCRdb analysed the multiplex PCR reads with MiXCR anew, one entry per CDR3 protein. The table lists 30,000 to 40,000 distinct CDR3 sequences, about 36% of them singletons. The sequencing sample was made of breast tumor tissue. These receptors came from a female donor with breast cancer. Some clones in this sample may be carry-over from other donors' samples. CDR3s include the opening cysteine and the closing phenylalanine or tryptophan. Fields, in order: V gene, CDR3 protein.

TRBV3-1,CASSRVGITDTQYF
TRBV20-1,CSARKGDYGCTF
TRBV20-1,CSAIPGQAVGYTF
TRBV30,CAWSPGPLGEKLFF
TRBV11-2,CASSQGTAGYEQYF
TRBV9,CASSVDASRSYEQYF
TRBV15,CATSRDFQPQHF
TRBV7-7,CASSLQNTDTQYF
TRBV7-6,CASSLEALPLYEQYF
TRBV3-1,CASSRTSGTTGELFF
TRBV7-2,CASSRAGGVYEQYF
TRBV24-1,CATSDYTGGAETQYF
TRBV20-1,CSATGGKSTDTQYF
TRBV28,CASRGRGGPYEQYF
TRBV7-3,CASSLMGQHNEQFF
TRBV20-1,CSASRRPEANEQFF
TRBV7-2,CASSPRLAGGPRQETQYF
TRBV5-5,CASSLQTNTEAFF
TRBV20-1,CSVHPRLAGNEQFF
TRBV11-2,CASSLDVVQGETQYF
TRBV11-3,CASSPKARGLAGGDTQYF
TRBV19,CASSFSGRGTGELFF